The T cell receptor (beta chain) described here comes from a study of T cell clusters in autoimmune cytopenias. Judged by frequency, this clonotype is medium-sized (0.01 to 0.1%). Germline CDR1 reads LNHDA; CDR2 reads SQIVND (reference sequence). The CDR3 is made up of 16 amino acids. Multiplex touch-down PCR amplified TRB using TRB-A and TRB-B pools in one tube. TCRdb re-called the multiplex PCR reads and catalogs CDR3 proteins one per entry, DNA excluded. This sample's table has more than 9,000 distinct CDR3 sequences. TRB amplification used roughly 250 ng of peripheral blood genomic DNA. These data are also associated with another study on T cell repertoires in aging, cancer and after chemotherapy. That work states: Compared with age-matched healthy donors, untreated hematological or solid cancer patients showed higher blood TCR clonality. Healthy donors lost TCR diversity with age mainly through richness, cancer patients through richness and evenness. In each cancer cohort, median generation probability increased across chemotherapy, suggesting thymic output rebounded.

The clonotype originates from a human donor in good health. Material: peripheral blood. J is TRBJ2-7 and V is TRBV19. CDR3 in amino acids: CASSDNDPGGPYEQYF.